Shown below are 9 T cell receptor beta chains from a single sample sequenced in a study of blood T cell repertoires in COVID-19. TCRdb's table, derived via immunoSEQ multiplex PCR, lists solely in-frame clones and lacks some. The profile shows around 300,000 clones, roughly 89% of them singletons. Material: PBMCs or T cells enriched from blood (not recorded which). These receptors were taken from a woman aged 25 to 39 who had recovered from COVID-19.

The rearrangement joins TRBV7-2 to TRBJ2-7; 9 bases agree with TRBD2. Trimming at V came to 1 base and at J to 4 bases, leaving 5 bases not matched to a gene. The CDR3 runs to 15 residues. The V gene's germline CDR1 is SGHTA and CDR2 FQGNSA. CDR3 sequence (DNA): TGTGCCAGCAGCTTAGGCGGTCTAGCGGGATACGAGCAGTACTTC. Encoded protein: CASSLGGLAGYEQYF.

The chain employs TRBV7-2 and TRBJ2-3, with 7 bases fitting TRBD1. This CDR3 is built from 16 residues. CDR1 and CDR2 from the germline V gene are SGHTA and FQGNSA. The junction had 9 bases not matched to a gene; V was cut back by 2 bases and J by 4 bases. Here the CDR3 DNA reads TGTGCCAGCAGCTTACCCGTCGGGACAGAAGCAGATACGCAGTATTTT. The encoded protein is CASSLPVGTEADTQYF.

V usage is TRBV11-3 and J usage is TRBJ2-1; TRBD2 aligns across 8 bases. CDR1 is SGHNT, CDR2 YENEEA, per germline. The length of the CDR3 is 14 residues. Unmatched junction bases numbered 9, after V lost 5 bases and J lost 9 bases. CDR3 DNA sequence: TGTGCCAGCAGCCTCCGTAGCGGGAATAGTGAGCAGTTCTTC. Translation: CASSLRSGNSEQFF.

The rearrangement links TRBV19 to TRBJ1-1, with D perhaps TRBD1 (6 bases). CDR3 size: 14 residues. The germline CDR1 and CDR2 sequences are LNHDA and SQIVND (reference sequence). The V end lost 10 bases, the J end lost 4 bases, and 19 bases lay between the germline ends. In DNA form, the CDR3 reads TGTGCCACCTCCCTGGCGGGGGCGAGCACTGAAGCTTTCTTT. It encodes CATSLAGASTEAFF.

This clone has only one observation. The J gene is TRBJ2-1, the V gene TRBV7-9; 10 positions match TRBD2. Losses at the gene ends were 3 bases for V and 5 bases for J; bases not matched to a gene: 7. CDR1 and CDR2 (germline): SEHNR, FQNEAQ (reference sequence). The CDR3 extends over 16 amino acids. CDR3 DNA sequence: TGTGCCAGCAGCTTCCGAAGCGGGGGGGAAAACAATGAGCAGTTCTTC. It specifies CASSFRSGGENNEQFF. Variable domain in full (rest from reference TRBV7-9 and TRBJ2-1): DTGVSQNPRHKITKRGQNVTFRCDPISEHNRLYWYRQTLGQGPEFLTYFQNEAQLEKSRLLSDRFSAERPKGSFSTLEIQRTEQGDSAMYLCASSFRSGGENNEQFFGPGTRLTVL.

The chain carries TRBV20-1 and TRBJ1-2, with D unresolved. The CDR3 is made up of 11 amino acids. From germline, CDR1 is DFQATT and CDR2 SNEGSKA (reference sequence). Trimming cost V 8 bases and J 2 bases, with 9 bases left between them. In DNA form, the CDR3 reads TGCAGTCTCCAGTCGAACTATGGCTACACCTTC. Its protein is CSLQSNYGYTF.

This clone occurred once. The chain uses TRBV6-6 and TRBJ1-6; D call uncertain. The V end lost 5 bases, the J end lost 5 bases, and 25 bases lay between the germline ends. The CDR3 loop spans 19 amino acids. Germline values: CDR1 MNHNY, CDR2 SVGAGI (reference sequence). Here the CDR3 reads CASSPGEWTPRRNNSPLHF. Written as DNA, the CDR3 is TGTGCCAGCAGTCCCGGCGAGTGGACTCCTAGACGGAATAATTCACCCCTCCACTTT.

This clone occurred once. This sequence joins TRBV11-2 and TRBJ2-7; 12 bases agree with TRBD2. The germline V gene has CDR1 SGHAT and CDR2 FQNNGV. The CDR3 contains 17 residues. V was pared by 0 bases and J by 0 bases, with 3 bases of the junction left unmatched. CDR3: CASSLDLLAGGSYEQYF. CDR3 DNA sequence: TGTGCCAGCAGCTTAGACTTACTAGCGGGAGGCTCCTACGAGCAGTACTTC.

The V call is TRBV11-1, the J call TRBJ2-3; D gene ambiguous. V gave up 5 bases and J gave up 7 bases, with 13 bases separating them. Germline V gene data show CDR1 as SGHAT and CDR2 as FQDESV (reference sequence). There are 13 residues in the CDR3. In DNA, the CDR3 is TGTGCCAGCAGCGAGATCCGCGGCTATACGCAGTATTTT. This encodes CASSEIRGYTQYF. Filled out from reference TRBV11-1 and TRBJ2-3, the complete variable domain reads EAEVAQSPRYKITEKSQAVAFWCDPISGHATLYWYRQILGQGPELLVQFQDESVVDDSQLPKDRFSAERLKGVDSTLKIQPAELGDSAMYLCASSEIRGYTQYFGPGTRLTVL.